This note documents a single T cell receptor (beta chain) sequence. Its antigen is as yet unknown. The record originates from a study of monozygotic twins with inflammatory bowel disease. The study's findings and limits: Healthy co-twins exceeded IBD patients in TCRbeta diversity as measured by inverse Simpson. Patient repertoires may have gained variability from differing immunosuppressive treatments.

The CDR3 covers 13 residues. The V gene's germline CDR1 is SGHKS and CDR2 YYEKEE (reference sequence). For every donor, one blood sample of approximately 2.5 ml was drawn. Total RNA, at approximately 3,500 ng, went into every TCR library. One entry per CDR3 protein, without DNA, is what TCRdb gives after re-calling the 5' RACE reads. There are more than 350,000 distinct CDR3 sequences in the sample, with about 2.6% held by the top ten. Source material: blood. The sequence was obtained from a human donor with ulcerative colitis or Crohn's disease, or a healthy co-twin of an affected twin (not recorded which). The chain combines TRBV5-5 with TRBJ2-1; TCRdb's D call of TRBD2 is untestable without DNA. This chain's CDR3 is CASSASGRDEQFF. The full variable domain, in which reference TRBV5-5 and TRBJ2-1 provide the parts outside the CDR3, is DAGVTQSPTHLIKTRGQQVTLRCSPISGHKSVSWYQQVLGQGPQFIFQYYEKEERGRGNFPDRFSARQFPNYSSELNVNALLLGDSALYLCASSASGRDEQFFGPGTRLTVL.